This TCR beta chain was identified in a study of identical twins. Whole-study results and caveats: Sequences that were out-of-frame, alpha and twin-shared displayed an excess of low generation probability.

The junction had 7 bases not matched to a gene; V was cut back by 4 bases and J by 4 bases. CDR1 and CDR2 from the germline V gene are MNHNY and SVGAGI (reference sequence). The CDR3 sequence is 16 residues long. Note on this clonotype: The antigen is not known.

After template switching added a universal primer site, the resulting cDNA carried unique molecular identifiers. TCRdb fed the 5' RACE reads into MiXCR, producing one record per CDR3 protein. The data hold fewer than 250,000 distinct CDR3 sequences, with over 8% observed a single time. This TCR derives from a young woman in good health. Sequencing was performed on memory (CD45RO+) T cells sorted from blood. V usage is TRBV6-6 and J usage is TRBJ2-1; 10 bases fit TRBD2. The CDR3 DNA reads as TGTGCCAGCAGTTCCCTAGCGGGAGTCGATTACAATGAGCAGTTCTTC. It is translated as CASSSLAGVDYNEQFF.